This T cell receptor (beta chain) was obtained from a study of CD8 T cells in ankylosing spondylitis. The study's findings and limits: Peripheral blood held disease-linked clones only at relatively low frequency, and these were CD8+. In reactive arthritis synovial fluid and blood, some motif variants had been reported before. Ankylosing spondylitis blood appeared to carry a characteristic TCR beta motif of several highly homologous variants. Reportedly, disease-linked clones are significantly enriched in ankylosing spondylitis patients' matched synovial fluid.

In this sample, this clonotype turned up many times. The antigen is unknown. TCRdb reprocessed the 5' RACE reads with MiXCR, giving one entry per CDR3 protein. The profile shows over 150,000 distinct CDR3 sequences, roughly 12% of them singletons. Trimming took off 6 bases at V and 5 bases at J, with 12 bases between the two ends. The CDR3 runs 13 residues. Germline CDR1 is MNHEY and CDR2 is SMNVEV (reference sequence). The rearrangement joins TRBV27 to TRBJ2-3, with a weak D call TRBD2 (6 bases). The receptor was isolated from a male donor with ankylosing spondylitis or in good health (not recorded which). The sequencing input was blood, either unsorted or a sorted T cell fraction (not recorded which). DNA for the CDR3: TGTGCCAGCAGCCCTCTGGGGGGAGATACGCAGTATTTT. As protein: CASSPLGGDTQYF.